Reported below is one T cell receptor (beta chain). J gave up 1 base and V 5 bases, and 4 bases lay outside the gene matches. The germline V gene has CDR1 SGHTA and CDR2 FQGNSA. The CDR3 loop spans 15 amino acids. Donors were healthy HIV-negative adults without recently reported acute infections or vaccinations. This specimen comes from a study of shared clonotypes between healthy human individuals. Turning to the study itself: The plates for each donor numbered three CD4 naive, three CD4 memory, two CD8 naive and one CD8 memory.

The assay was run at deep level. This table comes from immunoSEQ multiplex PCR, and its TCRdb copy is limited to in-frame clones, with some not included. The table has over a million clones, about 80% seen once. The clonotype originates from a man between 18 and 35 years old in good health. Sequencing was done on a sample of memory CD4+ T cells sorted from blood. Described subset: CD45RA-negative fraction. This chain links TRBV7-2 with TRBJ1-3; 8 bases are a match to TRBD1. The CDR3: CASSPDRGSGNTIYF. As DNA, the CDR3 is TGTGCCAGCAGCCCAGACAGGGGTTCTGGAAACACCATATATTTT.